One sample yielded the 20 T cell receptor beta chains listed below, sequenced in a study of cytomegalovirus exposure and HLA in healthy donors. This PCR relied on a set of 60 Vbeta primers and 13 Jbeta primers. Only in-frame clones appear in the TCRdb table, and some are missing; sequencing was by immunoSEQ multiplex PCR. Here the sample spans about 190,000 clones, 84% being singletons. Sequenced input: PBMCs. These receptors were obtained from a woman aged 45-65 years in good health and CMV-seropositive.

V usage is TRBV4-1 and J usage is TRBJ2-5; 10 bases map to TRBD2. The V segment lost 4 bases and the J segment 5 bases; nucleotides outside the gene matches: 4. The CDR3 covers 14 residues. Germline V gives CDR1 MGHRA, CDR2 YSYEKL. CDR3 DNA sequence: TGCGCCAGCAGCCTCTTTAGCGGGGGGGAGACCCAGTACTTC. This sequence encodes CASSLFSGGETQYF.

This clone was seen a few times. The V call is TRBV18, the J call TRBJ2-6; TRBD1 might be the D (6 bases). The germline V and J ends were trimmed by 5 bases and 2 bases, with 10 bases remaining between them. This CDR3 is 15 amino acids long. Per the germline V gene, CDR1 is KGHSH and CDR2 is LQKENI. The CDR3, as DNA: TGTGCCAGCTCAAAACAGGGAGCTGGGGCCAACGTCCTGACTTTC. This gives the protein CASSKQGAGANVLTF. The complete variable domain, with remaining parts taken from reference TRBV18 and TRBJ2-6, reads NAGVMQNPRHLVRRRGQEARLRCSPMKGHSHVYWYRQLPEEGLKFMVYLQKENIIDESGMPKERFSAEFPKEGPSILRIQQVVRGDSAAYFCASSKQGAGANVLTFGAGSRLTVL.

V usage is TRBV4-3 and J usage is TRBJ1-4, with 7 bases aligning to TRBD1. The CDR3 covers 15 residues. V lost 1 base, J lost 6 bases, and 5 bases stayed unmatched. Germline loops: CDR1 LGHNA, CDR2 YSLEER. CDR3 in amino acids: CASSQVGGSDEKLFF. The CDR3 DNA reads TGCGCCAGCAGCCAAGTAGGGGGCTCGGATGAAAAACTGTTTTTT.

The V gene is TRBV5-1, the J gene TRBJ2-5, with a possible D match to TRBD1 (7 bases). The CDR3 runs 12 residues. CDR1 SGHRS and CDR2 YFSETQ come from the germline V gene. V was shortened by 6 bases and J by 10 bases, with 16 bases between the two germline ends. The CDR3 region is CASTTDREVQYF. In nucleotides, the CDR3 is TGCGCCAGCACCACTGACAGGGAGGTCCAGTACTTC.

The rearrangement joins TRBV2 to TRBJ1-1, with TRBD1 matching over 11 bases. V trimming: 7 bases; J trimming: 5 bases; junction bases outside the gene matches: 6. The CDR3 consists of 14 residues. In germline, CDR1 is SNHLY, CDR2 FYNNEI. The CDR3 loop is CASIRTGGRTEAFF. The CDR3 nucleotides are TGTGCCAGCATCAGGACAGGGGGCCGAACTGAAGCTTTCTTT.

This chain joins TRBV6-4 and TRBJ1-1; 7 nucleotides agree with TRBD1. Germline CDR1 MRHNA, CDR2 SNTAGT. Trimming cost V 3 bases and J 8 bases; bases outside gene matches: 3. The CDR3 is 12 amino acids. CDR3: CASSDATGEAFF. The CDR3 DNA reads as TGTGCCAGCAGTGATGCGACAGGGGAAGCTTTCTTT.

A note on this clone: The junction departs from the called germline gene at one end, perhaps through a read error. The V gene is TRBV7-9, the J gene TRBJ1-1; no firm D call. The CDR3 runs 12 residues. Germline CDR1 reads SEHNR; CDR2 reads FQNEAQ (reference sequence). The CDR3, as DNA: TGTTCCAGCAGAACAGCTAACACTGAAGCTTTCTTT. Amino acid sequence: CSSRTANTEAFF.

This clone was recorded a few times. The V gene is TRBV9, the J gene TRBJ2-1; D not resolved. The CDR3 consists of 14 residues. V was pared by 3 bases and J by 10 bases, with 17 bases between. CDR1 SGDLS and CDR2 YYNGEE come from the germline V gene. CDR3 sequence (DNA): TGTGCCAGCAGCGCCCCCTCGGGTCCCCCGGAGCAGTTCTTC. Amino acids: CASSAPSGPPEQFF.

The rearrangement uses TRBV7-3 and TRBJ1-2; 8 nucleotides agree with TRBD1. CDR1 is SGHTA, CDR2 FQGTGA, per germline. There are 13 residues in the CDR3. The trim removed 3 bases at V and 8 bases at J, leaving 5 bases unmatched. CDR3 protein: CASSFQGARGYTF. The DNA for the CDR3 is TGTGCCAGCAGCTTCCAGGGGGCGCGAGGCTACACCTTC.

CDR3 loop: CASSQERGLNTGELFF. The CDR3 DNA is TGTGCCAGCAGCCAAGAAAGGGGCCTGAACACCGGGGAGCTGTTTTTT. This rearrangement joins TRBV5-4 to TRBJ2-2; D may be TRBD1 (5 bases). The CDR3 runs to 16 residues. Trimming removed 4 bases at V and 1 base at J, with 14 bases between. CDR1 is SGHNT and CDR2 is YYREEE in the germline V gene (reference sequence).

The chain is built from TRBV11-1 and TRBJ2-7; 7 bases agree with TRBD1. Germline lookup yields CDR1 SGHAT and CDR2 FQDESV (reference sequence). The CDR3 has 15 residues. Trimming took 2 bases from V and 3 from J; bases not matched to a gene: 7. CDR3 sequence: CASSLSRTGSYEQYF. The CDR3 nucleotides read TGTGCCAGCAGCTTATCCCGGACAGGTAGCTACGAGCAGTACTTC.

The chain couples TRBV6-5 to TRBJ1-1; no clear D. Germline V gives CDR1 MNHEY, CDR2 SVGAGI. There are 14 residues in the CDR3. The V end was cut by 2 bases, the J end by 2 bases, with 9 bases between. For the CDR3, the DNA is TGTGCCAGCAGTTACGGCCAGACAAACACTGAAGCTTTCTTT. Encoded protein: CASSYGQTNTEAFF.

The chain has TRBV4-1 and TRBJ2-7, with TRBD1 identical over 7 bases. The CDR3 is made up of 17 amino acids. J gave up 0 bases and V 1 base, and 9 bases lay outside the gene matches. Per germline, CDR1 MGHRA and CDR2 YSYEKL. CDR3 DNA sequence: TGCGCCAGCAGCCAAGTGCCTGGGACAGCAGCCTCCTACGAGCAGTACTTC. Its translation is CASSQVPGTAASYEQYF.

V gene TRBV2 combines with J gene TRBJ1-1; 7 bases fit TRBD1. This CDR3 has 14 amino acids. CDR1 is SNHLY, CDR2 FYNNEI, per germline. The ends lost 8 bases at V and 2 bases at J; junction bases unmatched: 8. The CDR3 spells CASVQGQSNTEAFF. The CDR3 bases are TGTGCCAGCGTCCAGGGACAGTCTAACACTGAAGCTTTCTTT.

The rearrangement uses TRBV10-3 and TRBJ2-2; D is unclear. CDR1 and CDR2 (germline): ENHRY, SYGVKD. This CDR3 region has 13 residues. The V gene lost 5 bases and the J gene lost 7 bases, with 11 bases spanning the gap. CDR3 nucleotide sequence: TGTGCCATCAGTCTAGAAGGCGGCGGGGAGCTGTTTTTT. It translates to CAISLEGGGELFF.

The chain is built from TRBV4-3 and TRBJ2-7; D call uncertain. Germline V gene data show CDR1 as LGHNA and CDR2 as YSLEER. The CDR3 runs to 16 residues. With 0 bases removed from V and 0 bases from J, the gap between germline ends came to 12 bases. In DNA, the CDR3 is TGCGCCAGCAGCCAAGATTCGACAATGATCTCCTACGAGCAGTACTTC. It yields the protein CASSQDSTMISYEQYF.

This chain links TRBV13 with TRBJ1-2; D may be TRBD1 (5 bases). From germline, CDR1 is PRHDT and CDR2 FYEKMQ (reference sequence). V was shortened by 4 bases and J by 8 bases, with 17 bases between the two germline ends. The CDR3 contains 14 residues. Here the CDR3 DNA reads TGTGCCAGCAGCTGGAAGGGGCAGAATGGCGGCTACACCTTC. As protein: CASSWKGQNGGYTF.

The sample holds a few counts of this clone. The chain combines TRBV19 with TRBJ1-6; D is perhaps TRBD1 (6 bases). Trimming removed 3 bases at V and 7 bases at J, with 16 bases between. The CDR3 loop spans 16 amino acids. Germline V gene sequence: CDR1 LNHDA, CDR2 SQIVND (reference sequence). The CDR3 sequence: CASSIGIRTDNSPLHF. In DNA form, the CDR3 reads TGTGCCAGTAGTATCGGTATCAGGACAGACAATTCACCCCTCCACTTT.

This sequence joins TRBV7-9 and TRBJ2-1; 11 bases agree with TRBD2. This CDR3 is 15 amino acids long. CDR1 SEHNR and CDR2 FQNEAQ come from the germline V gene (reference sequence). J gave up 5 bases and V 5 bases, and 5 bases lay outside the gene matches. The CDR3 sequence is CASSLSGGAHNEQFF. CDR3 bases: TGTGCCAGCAGCCTTAGCGGGGGGGCCCACAATGAGCAGTTCTTC.

The chain joins TRBV19 to TRBJ2-5; 8 bases line up with TRBD1. Germline V lookup: CDR1 LNHDA, CDR2 SQIVND (reference sequence). J gave up 2 bases and V 6 bases, and 8 bases lay outside the gene matches. The CDR3 has 15 residues. The CDR3 DNA follows: TGTGCCAGTAGCTTGGGACAGGCCCTTCAAGAGACCCAGTACTTC. It specifies CASSLGQALQETQYF.